This TCR beta chain was recovered during a study of T cells in Graves' hyperthyroidism and ophthalmopathy. Study at large: Any treatment followed the collection of peripheral blood at initial diagnosis.

On this clonotype itself: Its antigen is still unknown.

The CDR3 regions of TCR beta were amplified from RNA transcripts. A first-round RT-PCR of the TCR CDR3 used the HTBI primer set. A single record per CDR3 protein comes from TCRdb applying MiXCR to the multiplex PCR reads. Here the sample spans hundreds of thousands of distinct CDR3 sequences, less than 15% being singletons. The study, taken as a whole, reports: Ophthalmopathy was predicted by the model a median of 6.5 months ahead of onset. Blood samples included most of the expanded thyroid clonotypes exceeding 0.001.

The authors deemed Graves' hyperthyroidism stable absent ophthalmopathy progression within 18 months. The specimen was blood. The sequence came from a woman aged 18-29 years with Graves' hyperthyroidism.

The CDR3 protein is CASSQPTLGRYGYTF. The CDR3 coding sequence is TGCGCCAGCAGCCAACCCACCCTGGGAAGATATGGCTACACCTTC. This chain links TRBV4-1 with TRBJ1-2, with D hard to call. The V end was cut by 2 bases, the J end by 5 bases, with 15 bases between. This CDR3 is built from 15 residues. Germline V gives CDR1 MGHRA, CDR2 YSYEKL.